A single sample gave rise to the 27 T cell receptor beta chains below, sequenced in a study of blood T cell repertoires in COVID-19. The assay was immunoSEQ multiplex PCR, and TCRdb's table has in-frame clones only and misses some. The sample shows 100,000 to 120,000 clones, around 83% of them seen only once. The sample taken for sequencing was peripheral blood. The receptors here all came from a woman between 70 and 85 years old with acute or convalescent COVID-19.

As concerns this clone: The DNA is omitted, as the CDR3 cannot be located on it reliably, and the CDR3 follows TCRdb's listing. This chain links TRBV9 with TRBJ2-1; the table assigns TRBD1, which was not confirmed against the DNA. Including both end residues, the CDR3 is 14 amino acids long. The germline CDR1 and CDR2 sequences are SGDLS and YYNGEE. The CDR3: CASSVGVGGGTAIF.

This chain joins TRBV3-1 (or the pseudogene TRBV3-2) and TRBJ2-1; D is possibly TRBD2 (7 bases). Germline V gene data show CDR1 as LGHDT and CDR2 as YNNKEL (reference sequence). Trimming removed 1 base at V and 0 bases at J, with 16 bases between. CDR3 size: 18 residues. This chain's CDR3 is CASSQAGGTPDSYNEQFF. For the CDR3, the DNA is TGTGCCAGCAGCCAAGCCGGGGGGACACCTGACTCCTACAATGAGCAGTTCTTC.

There are a few counts of this clone. The chain is built from TRBV18 and TRBJ1-5, with no clear D. V was pared by 2 bases and J by 0 bases, with 8 bases between. The CDR3 sequence is 15 residues long. CDR1 is KGHSH, CDR2 LQKENI, per germline. The CDR3 bases are TGTGCCAGCTCACCAGAGAGCAATAGCAATCAGCCCCAGCATTTT. Translated: CASSPESNSNQPQHF. Variable domain in full (rest from reference TRBV18 and TRBJ1-5): NAGVMQNPRHLVRRRGQEARLRCSPMKGHSHVYWYRQLPEEGLKFMVYLQKENIIDESGMPKERFSAEFPKEGPSILRIQQVVRGDSAAYFCASSPESNSNQPQHFGDGTRLSIL.

This sequence joins TRBV27 and TRBJ1-2, with 7 positions matching TRBD1. V was pared by 6 bases and J by 4 bases, with 11 bases of the junction left unmatched. Germline CDR1 is MNHEY and CDR2 is SMNVEV (reference sequence). The CDR3 spans 15 residues. This CDR3 is CASSDREPPFYGYTF. The CDR3 nucleotides are TGTGCCAGCAGCGACAGGGAGCCCCCCTTCTATGGCTACACCTTC.

This rearrangement joins TRBV28 to TRBJ2-7; 11 nucleotides match TRBD1. Germline-derived CDR1 and CDR2 are MDHEN and SYDVKM. Trimming at V came to 10 bases and at J to 5 bases, leaving 10 bases not matched to a gene. The CDR3 spans 14 residues. The chain's CDR3 is CAIHKDRGLNEQYF. CDR3 nucleotide sequence: TGTGCCATCCACAAGGACAGGGGGCTAAACGAGCAGTACTTC.

The chain recombines TRBV7-3 with TRBJ2-1; 10 nucleotides line up with TRBD2. CDR1 is SGHTA, CDR2 FQGTGA, per germline. The CDR3 is made up of 18 amino acids. V was pared by 1 base and J by 9 bases, with 15 bases of the junction left unmatched. Written as DNA, the CDR3 is TGTGCCAGCAGCTTAAGGGCTAGCGGGAGAACTTCTTATGGTGAGCAGTTCTTC. As protein: CASSLRASGRTSYGEQFF.

V is TRBV10-3 and J is TRBJ2-1; 11 nucleotides align to TRBD2. V lost 11 bases to trimming and J lost 7 bases; unmatched junction nucleotides: 7. Germline CDR1 is ENHRY and CDR2 is SYGVKD. The CDR3 loop spans 13 amino acids. The CDR3: CAAGTSGRNEQFF. Written as DNA, the CDR3 is TGTGCCGCAGGGACTAGCGGACGAAATGAGCAGTTCTTC.

The CDR3 spells CASSPQGAHEQYF. As DNA, the CDR3 is TGTGCCAGCAGCCCCCAGGGGGCCCACGAGCAGTACTTC. The rearrangement links TRBV9 to TRBJ2-7; TRBD1 matches 8 bases. With 4 bases clipped from V and 5 bases from J, the junction kept 5 bases outside the gene matches. Germline values: CDR1 SGDLS, CDR2 YYNGEE. The CDR3 is 13 amino acids. The entire variable domain, with the rest obtained from reference TRBV9 and TRBJ2-7, is as follows: DSGVTQTPKHLITATGQRVTLRCSPRSGDLSVYWYQQSLDQGLQFLIQYYNGEERAKGNILERFSAQQFPDLHSELNLSSLELGDSALYFCASSPQGAHEQYFGPGTRLTVT.

The chain recombines TRBV20-1 with TRBJ2-1, with D unclear. CDR1 and CDR2 (germline): DFQATT, SNEGSKA (reference sequence). V dropped 0 bases and J dropped 8 bases, with 5 bases sitting between them. The CDR3 has 11 residues. In nucleotides, the CDR3 is TGCAGTGCTAGAGATCTCGATGAGCAGTTCTTC. Protein: CSARDLDEQFF.

V and J are TRBV3-1 (or the pseudogene TRBV3-2) and TRBJ1-2; D is ambiguous. Germline assignment: CDR1 LGHDT and CDR2 YNNKEL (reference sequence). Deletions cut 3 bases from V and 6 bases from J, with 14 bases between. The CDR3 runs 14 residues. Written as DNA, the CDR3 is TGTGCCAGCAGCCAGGCAGAAGGGAGAGATGGCTACACCTTC. Translated: CASSQAEGRDGYTF.

This chain joins TRBV18 and TRBJ1-5; 11 positions agree with TRBD1. CDR3 length: 13 amino acids. CDR1 is KGHSH and CDR2 is LQKENI in the germline V gene. Unmatched junction bases numbered 8, after V lost 6 bases and J lost 13 bases. The CDR3 spells CASSPGDRGTQHF. In nucleotides, the CDR3 is TGTGCCAGCTCCCCAGGGGACAGGGGGACACAGCATTTT.

V gene TRBV28 combines with J gene TRBJ1-5; D gene uncertain. V was shortened by 3 bases and J by 16 bases, with 16 bases between the two germline ends. Germline V lookup: CDR1 MDHEN, CDR2 SYDVKM. This CDR3 region has 12 residues. The DNA for the CDR3 is TGTGCCAGCAGTTTGAGTGGGAGCGGAAAACATTTT. Translation gives CASSLSGSGKHF.

This chain links TRBV6-1 with TRBJ1-2; 11 bases align to TRBD1. The CDR3 sequence is 16 residues long. The J segment lost 6 bases and the V segment lost 4 bases, leaving 10 bases of the junction unmatched. Germline V lookup: CDR1 MNHNS, CDR2 SASEGT. CDR3 nucleotide sequence: TGTGCCAGCAGTGCGATGAGGGACAGGGGGGGCCATGGCTACACCTTC. Protein sequence: CASSAMRDRGGHGYTF.

The chain links TRBV28 to TRBJ1-2; no firm D call. V lost 6 bases and J 3 bases, leaving 11 bases between the germline ends. CDR3 length: 13 residues. Germline CDR1 MDHEN, CDR2 SYDVKM. The CDR3 DNA follows: TGTGCCAGCAGGCTAACGGTGTACTATGGCTACACCTTC. This translates into CASRLTVYYGYTF.

V usage is TRBV27 and J usage is TRBJ2-2; TRBD2 agrees at 10 bases. Germline V gene data show CDR1 as MNHEY and CDR2 as SMNVEV (reference sequence). J gave up 6 bases and V 5 bases, and 12 bases lay outside the gene matches. This CDR3 has 17 amino acids. CDR3 nucleotides: TGTGCCAGCAGTCCCCTTGGGGCTAGCGGGAGTCCCGGGGAGCTGTTTTTT. Residues: CASSPLGASGSPGELFF.

The V call is TRBV28, the J call TRBJ2-1; a weak D match, TRBD1 (6 bases). The V gene's germline CDR1 is MDHEN and CDR2 SYDVKM. Trimming removed 5 bases at V and 7 bases at J, with 18 bases between. This CDR3 spans 15 amino acids. CDR3: CASSPGTSIRNEQFF. The CDR3 nucleotides read TGTGCCAGCAGTCCCGGGACATCCATCCGGAATGAGCAGTTCTTC.

This rearrangement joins TRBV27 to TRBJ2-7, with D possibly TRBD1 on 6 matching bases. This CDR3 has 15 residues. Germline loops: CDR1 MNHEY, CDR2 SMNVEV (reference sequence). V lost 6 bases to trimming and J lost 2 bases, with 17 bases between them. CDR3 DNA sequence: TGTGCCAGCAGAATTACAGGGAAAGTCCCCTACGAGCAGTACGTC. This encodes CASRITGKVPYEQYV.

The chain has TRBV23-1 and TRBJ2-5, with 11 nucleotides matching TRBD2. TRBV23-1 is flagged as an ORF with uncertain function. J was trimmed by 4 bases and V by 4 bases; bases with no gene match: 5. This CDR3 spans 15 amino acids. CDR3 in amino acids: CASSLLLAGVETQYF. The DNA for the CDR3 is TGCGCCAGCAGTCTATTACTAGCGGGAGTAGAGACCCAGTACTTC.

The chain links TRBV29-1 to TRBJ2-7; 8 nucleotides agree with TRBD1. With 7 bases clipped from V and 1 base from J, the junction kept 3 bases outside the gene matches. CDR3 length: 12 amino acids. Germline CDR1 reads SQVTM; CDR2 reads ANQGSEA. The CDR3 coding sequence is TGCAGCGGGACAGGGAGTTCCTACGAGCAGTACTTC. Translating it yields CSGTGSSYEQYF.

Regarding this clone: One junction end disagrees with the germline gene, perhaps due to a read error. The chain employs TRBV5-5 and TRBJ2-4; 11 bases are shared with TRBD2. Germline assignment: CDR1 SGHKS and CDR2 YYEKEE (reference sequence). The CDR3 consists of 15 residues. The CDR3 bases are TGTGCCAGCAGCTTTTTGACTAGCGGGGCCCAGCCAGGGGACTTC. It is translated as CASSFLTSGAQPGDF.

This clone turned up a few times. This rearrangement joins TRBV19 to TRBJ2-1; TRBD2 aligns across 12 bases. The J segment lost 0 bases and the V segment lost 5 bases, leaving 11 bases of the junction unmatched. Germline V CDR1 and CDR2: LNHDA, SQIVND (reference sequence). CDR3 size: 19 residues. CDR3 DNA: TGTGCCAGTAGTTTGACTAGCGGGGGAGCTATCAGCTCCTACAATGAGCAGTTCTTC. As protein: CASSLTSGGAISSYNEQFF.

The rearrangement joins TRBV27 to TRBJ1-4; the D is unclear. Germline CDR1 MNHEY, CDR2 SMNVEV (reference sequence). This CDR3 contains 12 residues. Trimming cost V 0 bases and J 8 bases, with 4 bases left between them. The CDR3 region is CASSLSKEKLFF. The CDR3 coding sequence is TGTGCCAGCAGTTTATCCAAAGAAAAACTGTTTTTT.

This sequence joins TRBV6-1 and TRBJ2-1; 9 nucleotides align to TRBD1. The CDR3 runs 15 residues. The junction had 8 bases not matched to a gene; V was cut back by 4 bases and J by 7 bases. Germline V lookup: CDR1 MNHNS, CDR2 SASEGT. CDR3 region: CASSGGTGLWNEQFF. The CDR3 DNA reads as TGTGCCAGCAGTGGAGGGACAGGGCTCTGGAATGAGCAGTTCTTC.

The chain is built from TRBV5-6 and TRBJ1-6; TRBD1 matches at 9 bases. The CDR3 has 16 amino acids. From germline, CDR1 is SGHDT and CDR2 YYEEEE. Unmatched junction bases numbered 12, after V lost 4 bases and J lost 10 bases. The CDR3 DNA reads TGTGCCAGCAGCCGGGAGGAGGACAGGGGAGTCTCACCCCTCCACTTT. This gives the protein CASSREEDRGVSPLHF.

The chain has TRBV5-6 and TRBJ2-3; 8 bases match TRBD2. This CDR3 contains 15 residues. Per the germline V gene, CDR1 is SGHDT and CDR2 is YYEEEE. V shed 1 base and J 8 bases; nucleotides not matched to a gene: 9. The chain's CDR3 is CASSLTGGPFSTQYF. CDR3 sequence (DNA): TGTGCCAGCAGCTTGACGGGAGGGCCATTCTCTACGCAGTATTTT.

V is TRBV7-6 and J is TRBJ1-3, with 7 bases lining up with TRBD1. CDR1 is SGHVS, CDR2 FNYEAQ, per germline. Trimming removed 5 bases from V and 2 bases from J; junction bases left unmatched: 3. The CDR3 has 14 residues. The CDR3 loop is CASSPGTAGNTIYF. The CDR3 DNA reads TGTGCCAGCAGCCCTGGGACAGCTGGAAACACCATATATTTT.

In this sample, this clone turned up a few times. Its ends do not fully match the called genes, so a read error is possible. The V gene is TRBV11-2, the J gene TRBJ1-6; D is unresolved. The CDR3 sequence is 14 residues long. Germline V gene data show CDR1 as SGHAT and CDR2 as FQNNGV. The CDR3 sequence is CASSPSSGQASLSF. The DNA of the CDR3 is TGTGCCAGCAGCCCCTCAAGCGGCCAGGCTAGTCTATCGTTT.